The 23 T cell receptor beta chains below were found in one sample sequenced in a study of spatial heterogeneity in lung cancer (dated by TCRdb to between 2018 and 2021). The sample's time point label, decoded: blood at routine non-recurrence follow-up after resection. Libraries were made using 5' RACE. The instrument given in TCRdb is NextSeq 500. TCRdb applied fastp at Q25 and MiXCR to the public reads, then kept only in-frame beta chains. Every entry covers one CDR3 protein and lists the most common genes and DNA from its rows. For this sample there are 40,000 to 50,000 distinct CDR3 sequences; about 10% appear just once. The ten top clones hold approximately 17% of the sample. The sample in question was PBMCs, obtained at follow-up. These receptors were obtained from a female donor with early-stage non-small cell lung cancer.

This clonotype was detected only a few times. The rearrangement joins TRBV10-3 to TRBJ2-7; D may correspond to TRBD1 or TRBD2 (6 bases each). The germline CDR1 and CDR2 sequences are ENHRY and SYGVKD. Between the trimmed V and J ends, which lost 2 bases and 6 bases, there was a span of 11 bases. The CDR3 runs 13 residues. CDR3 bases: TGTGCCATCAGTGAGGCAGGAGGGGGCGAGCAGTACTTC. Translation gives CAISEAGGGEQYF.

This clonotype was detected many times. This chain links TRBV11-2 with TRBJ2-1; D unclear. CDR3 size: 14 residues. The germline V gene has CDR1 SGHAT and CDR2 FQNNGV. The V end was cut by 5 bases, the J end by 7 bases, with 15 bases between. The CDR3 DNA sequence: TGTGCCAGCAGCAGACCCTCCCTCGGAAATGAGCAGTTCTTC. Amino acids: CASSRPSLGNEQFF.

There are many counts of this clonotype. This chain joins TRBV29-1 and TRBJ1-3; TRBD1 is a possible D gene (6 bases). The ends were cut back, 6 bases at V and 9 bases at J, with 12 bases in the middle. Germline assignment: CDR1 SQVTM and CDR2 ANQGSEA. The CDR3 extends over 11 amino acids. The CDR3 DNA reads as TGCAGCGTCGGGGACATTGGCACCATATATTTT. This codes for CSVGDIGTIYF.

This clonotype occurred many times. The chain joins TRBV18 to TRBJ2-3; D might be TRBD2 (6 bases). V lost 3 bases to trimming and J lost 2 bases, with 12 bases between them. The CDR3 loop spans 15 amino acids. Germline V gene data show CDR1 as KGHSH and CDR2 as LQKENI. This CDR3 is CASSPVAGTTDTQYF. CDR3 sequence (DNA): TGTGCCAGCTCACCTGTGGCGGGGACCACAGATACGCAGTATTTT.

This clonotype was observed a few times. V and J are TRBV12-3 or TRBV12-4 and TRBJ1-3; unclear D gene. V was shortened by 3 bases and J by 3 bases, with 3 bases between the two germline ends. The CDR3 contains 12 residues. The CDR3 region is CASSFGGNTIYF. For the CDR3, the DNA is TGTGCCAGCAGTTTTGGTGGAAACACCATATATTTT.

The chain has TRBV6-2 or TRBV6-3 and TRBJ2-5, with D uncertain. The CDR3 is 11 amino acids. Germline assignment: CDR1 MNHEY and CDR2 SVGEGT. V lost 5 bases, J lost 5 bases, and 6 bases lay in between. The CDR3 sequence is CASSGAETQYF. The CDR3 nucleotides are TGTGCCAGCAGTGGCGCCGAGACCCAGTACTTC.

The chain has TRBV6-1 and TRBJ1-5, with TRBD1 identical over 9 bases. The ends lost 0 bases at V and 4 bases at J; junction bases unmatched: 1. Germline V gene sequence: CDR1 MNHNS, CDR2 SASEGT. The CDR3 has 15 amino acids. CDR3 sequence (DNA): TGTGCCAGCAGTGAAGCCGGGACAGGGAATCAGCCCCAGCATTTT. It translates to CASSEAGTGNQPQHF.

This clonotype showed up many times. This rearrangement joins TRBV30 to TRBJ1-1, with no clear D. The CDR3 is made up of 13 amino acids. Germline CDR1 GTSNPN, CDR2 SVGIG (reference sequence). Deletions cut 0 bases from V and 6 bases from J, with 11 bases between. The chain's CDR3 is CAWSVGTGSEAFF. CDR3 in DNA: TGTGCCTGGAGTGTAGGTACGGGGTCTGAAGCTTTCTTT.

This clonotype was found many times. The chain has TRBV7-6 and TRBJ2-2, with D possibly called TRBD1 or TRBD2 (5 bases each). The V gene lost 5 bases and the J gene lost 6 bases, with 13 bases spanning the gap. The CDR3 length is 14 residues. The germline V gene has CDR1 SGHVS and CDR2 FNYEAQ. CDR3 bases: TGTGCCAGCAGCCTAAACGGGGCAGCCGGGGAGCTGTTTTTT. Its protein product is CASSLNGAAGELFF.

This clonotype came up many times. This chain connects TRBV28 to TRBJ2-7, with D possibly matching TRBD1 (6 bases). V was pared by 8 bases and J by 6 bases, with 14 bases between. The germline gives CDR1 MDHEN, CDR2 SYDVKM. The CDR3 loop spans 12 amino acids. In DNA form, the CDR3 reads TGTGCCAGCGGAAGACAGGTCCGCGAGCAGTACTTC. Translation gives CASGRQVREQYF.

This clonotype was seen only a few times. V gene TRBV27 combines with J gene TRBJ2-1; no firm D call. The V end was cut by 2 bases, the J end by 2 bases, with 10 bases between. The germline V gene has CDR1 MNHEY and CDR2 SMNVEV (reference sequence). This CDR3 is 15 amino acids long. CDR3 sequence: CASSLGRSTYNEQFF. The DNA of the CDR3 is TGTGCCAGCAGTTTAGGCAGGTCGACCTACAATGAGCAGTTCTTC.

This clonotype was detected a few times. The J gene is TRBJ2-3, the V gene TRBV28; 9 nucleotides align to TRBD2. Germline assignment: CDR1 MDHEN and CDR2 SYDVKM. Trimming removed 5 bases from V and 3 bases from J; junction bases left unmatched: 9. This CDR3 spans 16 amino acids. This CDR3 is CASSPSLGLATDTQYF. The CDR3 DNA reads TGTGCCAGCAGTCCTTCACTCGGACTAGCGACAGATACGCAGTATTTT.

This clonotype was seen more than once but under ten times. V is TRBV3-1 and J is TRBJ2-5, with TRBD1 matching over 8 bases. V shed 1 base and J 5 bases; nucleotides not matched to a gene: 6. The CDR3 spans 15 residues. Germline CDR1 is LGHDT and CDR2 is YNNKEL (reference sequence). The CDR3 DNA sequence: TGTGCCAGCAGCCAAGCTTCAGGGGGCCAGGAGACCCAGTACTTC. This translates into CASSQASGGQETQYF.

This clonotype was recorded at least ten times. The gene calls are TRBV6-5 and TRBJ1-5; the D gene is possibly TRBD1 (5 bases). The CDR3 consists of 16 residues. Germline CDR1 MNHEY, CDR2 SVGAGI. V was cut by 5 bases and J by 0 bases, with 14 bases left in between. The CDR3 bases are TGTGCCAGCAGTCCTGGGACGGGGTATAGCAATCAGCCCCAGCATTTT. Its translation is CASSPGTGYSNQPQHF.

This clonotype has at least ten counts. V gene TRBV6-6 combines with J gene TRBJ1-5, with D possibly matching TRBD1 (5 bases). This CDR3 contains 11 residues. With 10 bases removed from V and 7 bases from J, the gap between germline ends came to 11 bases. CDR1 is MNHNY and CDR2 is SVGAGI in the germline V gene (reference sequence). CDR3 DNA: TGTGCCACCCAGGGTGGACAGCCCCAGCATTTT. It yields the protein CATQGGQPQHF.

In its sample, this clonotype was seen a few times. This CDR3 is CATSKGGYEQFF. The DNA for the CDR3 is TGTGCCACCAGTAAAGGGGGTTATGAGCAGTTCTTC. The V call is TRBV24-1, the J call TRBJ2-1; possible D gene TRBD1, 6 bases. The germline CDR1 and CDR2 sequences are KGHDR and SFDVKD. V lost 6 bases and J lost 8, with 10 bases in between. The CDR3 is made up of 12 amino acids.

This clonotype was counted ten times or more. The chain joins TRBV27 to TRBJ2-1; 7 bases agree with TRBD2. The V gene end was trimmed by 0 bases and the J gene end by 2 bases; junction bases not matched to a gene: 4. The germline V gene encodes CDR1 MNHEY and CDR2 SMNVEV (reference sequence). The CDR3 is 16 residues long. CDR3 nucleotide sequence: TGTGCCAGCAGTTTATCGAGCGGGGCCCCCTACAATGAGCAGTTCTTC. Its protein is CASSLSSGAPYNEQFF.

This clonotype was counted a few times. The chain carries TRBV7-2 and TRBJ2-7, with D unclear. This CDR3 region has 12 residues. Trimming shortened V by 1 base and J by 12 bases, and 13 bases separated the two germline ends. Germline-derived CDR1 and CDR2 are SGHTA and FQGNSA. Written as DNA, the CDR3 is TGTGCCAGCAGCTTAGACTCGGCCCCGGGGTACTTC. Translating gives CASSLDSAPGYF.

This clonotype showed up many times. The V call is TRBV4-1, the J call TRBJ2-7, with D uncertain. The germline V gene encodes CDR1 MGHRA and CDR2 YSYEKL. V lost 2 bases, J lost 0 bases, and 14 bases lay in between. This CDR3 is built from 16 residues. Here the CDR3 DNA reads TGCGCCAGCAGCCAATCAGGACGGAAAAGCTCCTACGAGCAGTACTTC. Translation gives CASSQSGRKSSYEQYF.

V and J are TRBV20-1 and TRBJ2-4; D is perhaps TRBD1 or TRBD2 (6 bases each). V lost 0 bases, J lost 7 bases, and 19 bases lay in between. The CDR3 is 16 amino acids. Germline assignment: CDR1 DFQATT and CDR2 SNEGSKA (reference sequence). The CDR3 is CSARDMGWGAGNIQYF. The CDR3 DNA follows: TGCAGTGCTAGAGATATGGGTTGGGGGGCCGGGAACATTCAGTACTTC.

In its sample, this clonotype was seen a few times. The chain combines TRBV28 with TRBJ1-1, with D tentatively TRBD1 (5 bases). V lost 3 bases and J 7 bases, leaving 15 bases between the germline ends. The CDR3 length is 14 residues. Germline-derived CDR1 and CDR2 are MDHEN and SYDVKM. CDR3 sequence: CASSLSQGASEAFF. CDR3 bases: TGTGCCAGCAGTTTGTCTCAGGGAGCGAGTGAAGCTTTCTTT.

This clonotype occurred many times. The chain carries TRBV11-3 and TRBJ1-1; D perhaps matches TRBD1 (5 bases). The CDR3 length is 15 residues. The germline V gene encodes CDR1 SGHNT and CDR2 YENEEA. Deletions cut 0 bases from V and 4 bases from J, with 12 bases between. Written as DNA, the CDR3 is TGTGCCAGCAGCTTAGATCCCGTTCAGGGCACTGAAGCTTTCTTT. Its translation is CASSLDPVQGTEAFF.

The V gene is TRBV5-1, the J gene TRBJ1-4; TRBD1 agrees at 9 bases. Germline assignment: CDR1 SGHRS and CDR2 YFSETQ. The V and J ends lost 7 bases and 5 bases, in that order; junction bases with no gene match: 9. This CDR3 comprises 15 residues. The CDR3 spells CASGPQGALNEKLFF. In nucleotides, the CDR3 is TGCGCCAGCGGACCACAGGGGGCGTTGAATGAAAAACTGTTTTTT.